This T cell receptor (beta chain) was recovered during a study of T cell responses to AZD1222 COVID-19 vaccine. Produced via immunoSEQ multiplex PCR; TCRdb's table is partial and in-frame only. The data hold fewer than 200,000 clones, with over 80% observed a single time. The CDR3 length is 11 residues. The ends were cut back, 2 bases at V and 2 bases at J, with 3 bases in the middle. The germline V gene has CDR1 SQVTM and CDR2 ANQGSEA. The chain combines TRBV29-1 with TRBJ1-2, with D unresolved. This sequence originates from an adult in good health. This material consisted of peripheral blood, taken on day 0 of AZD1222 vaccination. This CDR3 reads CSVETNYGYTF. The CDR3 nucleotides read TGCAGCGTTGAAACGAACTATGGCTACACCTTC.